This T cell receptor beta chain emerged from a study of metastatic and nonmetastatic thyroid tumors. The wider study: Repertoires were compared across blood and tumor or nodule tissue from malignant and benign thyroid patients.

The junction had 4 bases not matched to a gene; V was cut back by 7 bases and J by 1 base. Germline V gives CDR1 SGHRS, CDR2 YFSETQ. The CDR3 length is 14 residues. Before thyroid surgery, none of the patients had received any treatment. In the original analysis: For papillary thyroid cancer, a distant-metastasis classifier was constructed from CDR3 differences observed across clinicopathological groups. TCRdb ran MiXCR on the PCR reads. TCRdb, not the original authors, processed these V and J calls. Here the sample spans 4,500 to 5,500 clones, 28% being singletons. The chain links TRBV5-1 to TRBJ2-3; 9 bases line up with TRBD2. This TCR came from a female donor with papillary thyroid cancer or a benign thyroid nodule (not recorded which). Some clones in this sample may be carry-over from other donors' samples. The sample comprised adjacent normal tissue. CDR3 bases: TGCGCCAGCTCGCGGACTAGCGGCACAGATACGCAGTATTTT. The encoded protein is CASSRTSGTDTQYF.